This T cell receptor beta chain was identified during a study of PD-1 blockade in classical Hodgkin lymphoma. CDR3 size: 14 residues. J lost 3 bases, V lost 9 bases, and 11 bases had no gene match. The V gene's germline CDR1 is MDHEN and CDR2 SYDVKM. Relapse after autologous stem cell transplantation occurred in every patient, and brentuximab vedotin exposure varied. Produced via immunoSEQ multiplex PCR; TCRdb's table is partial and in-frame only. This table has about 76,000 clones, roughly nine tenths appearing once. The genes are TRBV28 and TRBJ2-7; 7 bases match TRBD1. The input for sequencing was peripheral blood mononuclear cells (PBMCs), taken at baseline. This receptor was obtained from a human donor with classical Hodgkin lymphoma. The CDR3 DNA follows: TGTGCCAGTAAGGGTCCGGGACAGCTCTACGAGCAGTACTTC. Translated: CASKGPGQLYEQYF.